This TCR beta chain appears in the sequencing data of a study of cytomegalovirus exposure and HLA in healthy donors. Study-wide results and caveats: With DRB1 most and HLA-C fewest, TCR association rates differed between HLA loci in a later analysis.

From germline, CDR1 is MDHEN and CDR2 SYDVKM. The CDR3 loop spans 13 amino acids. The V gene end was trimmed by 6 bases and the J gene end by 6 bases; junction bases not matched to a gene: 2. In the case of this clone: Its antigen is not known.

The PCR employed 60 Vbeta primers together with 13 Jbeta primers. The data were produced by immunoSEQ multiplex PCR, yet TCRdb's version contains in-frame clones alone and is incomplete. The sample has about 160,000 clones, approximately 77% seen once. The V call is TRBV28, the J call TRBJ1-5; TRBD1 matches at 10 bases. Source material: PBMCs. The TCR comes from a female donor in good health and CMV-seronegative. Here the CDR3 DNA reads TGTGCCAGCAGGGGACAGGGGAGTCAGCCCCAGCATTTT. Amino acid sequence: CASRGQGSQPQHF.